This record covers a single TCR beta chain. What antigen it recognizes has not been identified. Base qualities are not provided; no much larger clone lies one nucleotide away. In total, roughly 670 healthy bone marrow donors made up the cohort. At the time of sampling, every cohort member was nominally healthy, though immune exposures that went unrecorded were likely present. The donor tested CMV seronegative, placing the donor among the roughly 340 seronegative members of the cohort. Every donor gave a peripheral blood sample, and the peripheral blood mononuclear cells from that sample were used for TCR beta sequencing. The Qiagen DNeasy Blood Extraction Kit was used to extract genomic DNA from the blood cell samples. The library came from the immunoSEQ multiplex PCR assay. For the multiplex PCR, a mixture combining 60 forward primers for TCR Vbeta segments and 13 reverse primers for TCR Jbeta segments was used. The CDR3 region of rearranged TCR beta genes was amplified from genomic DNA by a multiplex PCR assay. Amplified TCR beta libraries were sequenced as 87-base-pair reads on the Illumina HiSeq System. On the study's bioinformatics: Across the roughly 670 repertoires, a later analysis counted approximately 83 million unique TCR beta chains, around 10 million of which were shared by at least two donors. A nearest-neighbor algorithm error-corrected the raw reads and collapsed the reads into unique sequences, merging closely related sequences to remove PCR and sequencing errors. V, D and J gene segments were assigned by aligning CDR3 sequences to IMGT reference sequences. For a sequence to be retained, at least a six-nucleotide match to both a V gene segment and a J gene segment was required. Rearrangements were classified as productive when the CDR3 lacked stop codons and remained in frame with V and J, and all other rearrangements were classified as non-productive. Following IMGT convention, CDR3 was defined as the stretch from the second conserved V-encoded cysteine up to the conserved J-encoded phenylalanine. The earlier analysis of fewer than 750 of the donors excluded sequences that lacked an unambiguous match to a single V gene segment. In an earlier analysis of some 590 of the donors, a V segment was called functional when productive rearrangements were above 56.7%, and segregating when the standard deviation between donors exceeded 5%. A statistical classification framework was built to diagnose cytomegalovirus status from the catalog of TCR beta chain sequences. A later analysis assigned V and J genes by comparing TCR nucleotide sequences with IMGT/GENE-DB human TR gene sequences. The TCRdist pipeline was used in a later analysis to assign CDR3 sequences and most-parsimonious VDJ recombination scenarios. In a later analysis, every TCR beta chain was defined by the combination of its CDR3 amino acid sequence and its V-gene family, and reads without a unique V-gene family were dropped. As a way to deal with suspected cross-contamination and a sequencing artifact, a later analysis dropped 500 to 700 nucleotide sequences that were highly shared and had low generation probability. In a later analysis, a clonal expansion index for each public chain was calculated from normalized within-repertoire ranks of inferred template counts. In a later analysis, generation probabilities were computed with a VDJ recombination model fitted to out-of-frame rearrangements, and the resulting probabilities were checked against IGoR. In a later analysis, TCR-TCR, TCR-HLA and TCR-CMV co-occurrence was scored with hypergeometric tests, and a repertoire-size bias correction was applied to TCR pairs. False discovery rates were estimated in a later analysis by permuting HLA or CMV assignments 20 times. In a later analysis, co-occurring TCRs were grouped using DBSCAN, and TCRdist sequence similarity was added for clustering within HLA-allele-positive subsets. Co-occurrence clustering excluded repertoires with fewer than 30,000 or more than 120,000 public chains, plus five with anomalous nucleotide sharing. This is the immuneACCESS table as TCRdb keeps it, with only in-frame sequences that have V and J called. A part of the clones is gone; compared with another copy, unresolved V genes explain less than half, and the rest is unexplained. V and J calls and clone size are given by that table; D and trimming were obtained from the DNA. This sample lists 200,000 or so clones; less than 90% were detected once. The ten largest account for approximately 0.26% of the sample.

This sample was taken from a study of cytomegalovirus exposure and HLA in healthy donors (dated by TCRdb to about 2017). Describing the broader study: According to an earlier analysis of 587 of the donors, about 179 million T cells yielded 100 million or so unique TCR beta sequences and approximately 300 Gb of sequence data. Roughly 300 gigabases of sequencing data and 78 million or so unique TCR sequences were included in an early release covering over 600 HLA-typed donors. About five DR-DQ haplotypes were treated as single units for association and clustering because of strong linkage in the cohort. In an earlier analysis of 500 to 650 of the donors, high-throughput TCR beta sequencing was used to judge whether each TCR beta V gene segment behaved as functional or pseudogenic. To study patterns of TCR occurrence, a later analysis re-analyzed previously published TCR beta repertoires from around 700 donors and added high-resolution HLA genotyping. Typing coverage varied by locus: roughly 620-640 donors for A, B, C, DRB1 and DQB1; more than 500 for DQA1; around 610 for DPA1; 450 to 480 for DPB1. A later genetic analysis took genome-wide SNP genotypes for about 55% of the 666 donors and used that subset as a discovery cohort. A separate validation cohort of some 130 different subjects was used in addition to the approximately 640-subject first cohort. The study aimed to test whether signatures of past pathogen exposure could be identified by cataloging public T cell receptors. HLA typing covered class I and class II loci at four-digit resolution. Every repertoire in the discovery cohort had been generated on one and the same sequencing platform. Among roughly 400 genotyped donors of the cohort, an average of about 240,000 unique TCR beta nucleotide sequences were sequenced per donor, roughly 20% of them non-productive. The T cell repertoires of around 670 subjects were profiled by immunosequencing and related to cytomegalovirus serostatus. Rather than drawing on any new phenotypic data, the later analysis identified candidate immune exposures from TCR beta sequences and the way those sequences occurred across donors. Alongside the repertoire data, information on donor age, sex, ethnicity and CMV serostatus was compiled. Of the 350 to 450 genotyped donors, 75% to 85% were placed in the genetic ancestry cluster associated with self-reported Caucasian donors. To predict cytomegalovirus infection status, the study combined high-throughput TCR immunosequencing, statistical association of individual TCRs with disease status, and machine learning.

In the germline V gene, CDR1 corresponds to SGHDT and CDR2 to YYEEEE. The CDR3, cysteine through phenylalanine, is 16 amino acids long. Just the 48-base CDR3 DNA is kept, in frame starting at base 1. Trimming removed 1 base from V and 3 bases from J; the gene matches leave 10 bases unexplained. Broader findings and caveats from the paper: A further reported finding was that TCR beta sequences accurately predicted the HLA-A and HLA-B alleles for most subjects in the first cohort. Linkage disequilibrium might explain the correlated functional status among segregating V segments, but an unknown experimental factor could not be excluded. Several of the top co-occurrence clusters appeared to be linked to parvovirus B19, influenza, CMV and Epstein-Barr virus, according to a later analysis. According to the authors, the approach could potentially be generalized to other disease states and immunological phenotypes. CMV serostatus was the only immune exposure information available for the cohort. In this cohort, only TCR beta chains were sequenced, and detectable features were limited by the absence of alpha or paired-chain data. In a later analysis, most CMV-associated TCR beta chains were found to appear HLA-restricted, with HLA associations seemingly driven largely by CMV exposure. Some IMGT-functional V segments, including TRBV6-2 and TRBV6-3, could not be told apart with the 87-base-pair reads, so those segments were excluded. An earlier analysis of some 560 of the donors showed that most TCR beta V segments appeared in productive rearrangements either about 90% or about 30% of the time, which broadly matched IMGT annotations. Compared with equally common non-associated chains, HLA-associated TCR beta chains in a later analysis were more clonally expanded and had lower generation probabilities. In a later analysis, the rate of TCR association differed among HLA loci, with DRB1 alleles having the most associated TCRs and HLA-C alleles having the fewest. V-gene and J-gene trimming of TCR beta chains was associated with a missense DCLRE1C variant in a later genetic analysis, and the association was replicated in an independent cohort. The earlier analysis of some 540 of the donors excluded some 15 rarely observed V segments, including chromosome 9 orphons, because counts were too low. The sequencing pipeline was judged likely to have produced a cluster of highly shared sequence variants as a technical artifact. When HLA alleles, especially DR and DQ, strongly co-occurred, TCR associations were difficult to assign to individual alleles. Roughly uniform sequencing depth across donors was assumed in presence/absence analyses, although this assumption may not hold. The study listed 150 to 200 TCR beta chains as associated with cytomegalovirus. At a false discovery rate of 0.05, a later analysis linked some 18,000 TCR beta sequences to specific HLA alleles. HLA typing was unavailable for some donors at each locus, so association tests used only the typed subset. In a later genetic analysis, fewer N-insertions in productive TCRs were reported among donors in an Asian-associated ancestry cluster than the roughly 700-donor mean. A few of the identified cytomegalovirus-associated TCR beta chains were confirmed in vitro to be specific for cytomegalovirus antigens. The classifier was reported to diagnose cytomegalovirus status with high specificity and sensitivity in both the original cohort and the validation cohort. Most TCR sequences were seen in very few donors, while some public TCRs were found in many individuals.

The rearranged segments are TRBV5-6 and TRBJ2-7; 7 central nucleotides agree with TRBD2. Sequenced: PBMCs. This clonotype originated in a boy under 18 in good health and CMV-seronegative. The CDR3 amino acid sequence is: CASSLRVASGRYEQYF. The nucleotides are TGTGCCAGCAGCTTGAGGGTGGCTAGCGGCCGCTACGAGCAGTACTTC.